This T cell receptor (beta chain) was identified during a study of shared clonotypes between healthy human individuals. Across the study: Researchers drew samples from two women and a few men aged 18 to 49.

Assay: immunoSEQ multiplex PCR; the TCRdb copy retains only in-frame clones and omits some. The data hold approximately 500,000 clones, with approximately 85% observed a single time. This receptor was identified in a woman aged 40 to 50 in good health. Some clones in this sample may be carry-over from other donors' samples. The specimen was PBMCs.

Written as DNA, the CDR3 is TGTGCCAGCTCACCACGGCAAGAAGAGACCCAGTACTTC. Amino acids: CASSPRQEETQYF. The chain couples TRBV18 to TRBJ2-5; D unresolved. The V end was cut by 1 base, the J end by 3 bases, with 6 bases between. CDR3 length equals 13 residues. Germline CDR1 and CDR2: KGHSH and LQKENI.